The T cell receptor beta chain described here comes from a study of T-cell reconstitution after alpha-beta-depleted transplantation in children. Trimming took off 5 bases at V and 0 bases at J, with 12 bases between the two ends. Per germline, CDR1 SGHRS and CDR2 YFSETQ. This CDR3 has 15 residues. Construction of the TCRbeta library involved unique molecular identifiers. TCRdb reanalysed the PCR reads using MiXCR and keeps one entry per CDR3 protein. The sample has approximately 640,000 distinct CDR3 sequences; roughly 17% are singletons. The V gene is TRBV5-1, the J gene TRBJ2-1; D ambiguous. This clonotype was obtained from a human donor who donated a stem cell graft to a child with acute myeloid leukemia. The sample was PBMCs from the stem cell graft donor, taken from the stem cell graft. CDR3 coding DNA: TGCGCCAGCAGTCGCGACATGTACTCCTACAATGAGCAGTTCTTC. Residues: CASSRDMYSYNEQFF. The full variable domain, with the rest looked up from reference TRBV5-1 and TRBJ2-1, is KAGVTQTPRYLIKTRGQQVTLSCSPISGHRSVSWYQQTPGQGLQFLFEYFSETQRNKGNFPGRFSGRQFSNSRSEMNVSTLELGDSALYLCASSRDMYSYNEQFFGPGTRLTVL.